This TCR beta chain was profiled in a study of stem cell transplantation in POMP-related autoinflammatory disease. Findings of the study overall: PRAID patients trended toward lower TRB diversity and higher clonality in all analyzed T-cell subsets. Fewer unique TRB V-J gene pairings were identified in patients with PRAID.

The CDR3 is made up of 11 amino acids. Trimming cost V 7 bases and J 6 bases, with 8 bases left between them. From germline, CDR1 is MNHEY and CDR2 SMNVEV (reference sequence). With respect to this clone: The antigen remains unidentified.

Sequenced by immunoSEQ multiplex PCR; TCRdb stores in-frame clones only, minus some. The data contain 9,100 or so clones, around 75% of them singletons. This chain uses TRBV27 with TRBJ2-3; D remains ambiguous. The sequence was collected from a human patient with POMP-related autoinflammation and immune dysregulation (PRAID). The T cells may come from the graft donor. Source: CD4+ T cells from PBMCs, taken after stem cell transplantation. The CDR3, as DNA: TGTGCCAGCATATTAGGGGATACGCAGTATTTT. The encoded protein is CASILGDTQYF.